This T cell receptor (beta chain) derives from a study of OX40 agonist ivuxolimab in advanced cancers. Looking at the study overall: The costimulatory receptor OX40 (CD134) was targeted by ivuxolimab, a fully human IgG2 agonistic monoclonal antibody. The monotherapy dose-escalation portion (N ≈ 56 patients) of the phase I ivuxolimab trial is reported in the paper. Intravenous ivuxolimab was administered to patients every 2 weeks at six dose levels: 0.01, 0.1, 0.3, 1.5, 3 and 10 mg/kg. Partial responses were achieved by three dose-escalation patients, of whom one had hepatocellular carcinoma and two had cutaneous melanoma. Patients were allowed to have had prior anti-PD-1, anti-PD-L1 or anti-CTLA-4 therapy, and around 40% of the dose-escalation patients had previously received checkpoint inhibitors. In the dose-escalation cohort, more than 75% of patients were male, and the mean age was roughly 60 years, with a range of 23 to 79. Peripheral TCRbeta sequencing aimed to test whether ivuxolimab altered TCR sequence diversity and caused clonal T-cell expansion. Of the approximately 54 dose-escalation patients, hepatocellular carcinoma was present in about 20, melanoma in some 15, renal cell carcinoma in 9 and head and neck cancer in 9. General findings and caveats noted by the study authors: In the 0.1-3.0 mg/kg groups, partial responders had among the lowest normalized peripheral clonal expansion, particularly in CD8+ T cells. The antigen specificity of the peripheral T cells that underwent clonal expansion was not determined. Clonal expansion of both CD4+ and CD8+ blood T cells was observed from baseline to week 6 at doses 0.1 to 3.0 mg/kg. After ivuxolimab, CD8+ T cells had more expanded clones than CD4+ T cells on average. Low levels of normalized T-cell clonal expansion were also seen in some nonresponding patients.

The CDR3 numbers 13 residues from cysteine through phenylalanine. Just CDR3 DNA is preserved here, 39 bases in frame from base 1. The trim is 4 bases for V and 3 bases for J, with a gap of 10 bases between the germline ends. For CDR1 and CDR2, the germline V gene lists MGHDK and SYGVNS. The trial excluded patients who had a history of autoimmune disease or who were on systemic immunosuppression. Peripheral blood for TCR sequencing was drawn from every dose cohort at baseline, at cycle 4 day 1 and at cycle 7 day 1. The samples were taken from a phase I, first-in-human, multicenter, open-label dose-escalation trial of ivuxolimab. Adults with locally advanced or metastatic melanoma, renal cell carcinoma, hepatocellular carcinoma or head and neck squamous cell carcinoma were enrolled in the trial. Before TCR sequencing, CD4+ and CD8+ T cells were separately sorted from peripheral blood. Points on this clone: This clone's antigen is unknown. No base quality values were provided; no much bigger clone lies one nucleotide off.

Genomic DNA was extracted from sorted cells for sequencing of the TCRbeta CDR3 region. The immunoSEQ Assay was used to sequence the TCRbeta CDR3 regions. TCRdb provides this immuneACCESS table in a form limited to in-frame rearrangements. Some clones are lacking; in checked studies, under half of them reflect an unresolved V gene, and why the rest are absent is not known. This sample holds fewer than 30,000 clones; more than 85% were observed only once. About a fifth of the sample lies in the top ten. The material was CD4+ or CD8+ T cells sorted from blood, obtained in a trial of the OX40 agonist ivuxolimab. Rearrangement joined TRBV25-1 to TRBJ2-7; the D segment could be TRBD2, given 5 matching bases. The receptor's source is an adult with an advanced solid tumor such as melanoma, head and neck, liver or kidney cancer. This receptor carries the CDR3 CASSAGNGYEQYF. DNA sequence: TGTGCCAGCAGTGCCGGGAACGGCTACGAGCAGTACTTC.